Below, 21 T cell receptor beta chains from the same sample are listed, as sequenced in a study of shared clonotypes between healthy human individuals. The data were produced by immunoSEQ multiplex PCR, yet TCRdb's version contains in-frame clones alone and is incomplete. In the table there are about 1,800,000 clones, roughly 94% of which are singletons. Naive CD8 cells were CD45RO-negative, positively selected for CCR7, excluding terminally differentiated effector memory CD45RA+ cells. Sequences were obtained from naive CD8+ T cells sorted from blood. All receptors come from a young man in good health.

The rearrangement joins TRBV13 to TRBJ2-3; 15 nucleotides line up with TRBD2. V trimming: 3 bases; J trimming: 3 bases; junction bases outside the gene matches: 7. This CDR3 has 18 residues. Germline V CDR1 and CDR2: PRHDT, FYEKMQ (reference sequence). The CDR3 region is CASSFRTSGGAPTDTQYF. For the CDR3, the DNA is TGTGCCAGCAGCTTCAGGACTAGCGGGGGGGCCCCGACAGATACGCAGTATTTT. Complete variable domain (other parts from reference TRBV13 and TRBJ2-3): AAGVIQSPRHLIKEKRETATLKCYPIPRHDTVYWYQQGPGQDPQFLISFYEKMQSDKGSIPDRFSAQQFSDYHSELNMSSLELGDSALYFCASSFRTSGGAPTDTQYFGPGTRLTVL.

This chain uses TRBV5-6 with TRBJ2-7; D unresolved. V shed 2 bases and J shed 3 bases, with 15 bases lying between them. CDR3 length: 15 amino acids. CDR1 SGHDT and CDR2 YYEEEE come from the germline V gene. The CDR3 is CASSFFRTENYEQYF. CDR3 bases: TGTGCCAGCAGCTTTTTCAGAACAGAAAACTACGAGCAGTACTTC.

The rearrangement uses TRBV9 and TRBJ1-1; D is unresolved. The V end was cut by 4 bases, the J end by 1 base, with 8 bases between. The CDR3 is 13 residues long. Germline-derived CDR1 and CDR2 are SGDLS and YYNGEE. The CDR3 loop is CASSSGANTEAFF. Written as DNA, the CDR3 is TGTGCCAGCAGCTCGGGAGCGAACACTGAAGCTTTCTTT.

The V and J genes are TRBV28 and TRBJ1-1; D may be TRBD1 (6 bases). Germline V gene data show CDR1 as MDHEN and CDR2 as SYDVKM. CDR3 length equals 15 residues. V lost 6 bases to trimming and J lost 2 bases, with 16 bases between them. CDR3 bases: TGTGCCAGCAGCCCACTTCGGACAGTTAACACTGAAGCTTTCTTT. Translating gives CASSPLRTVNTEAFF.

V is TRBV27 and J is TRBJ2-1; D gene uncertain. Looked up from germline, CDR1 is MNHEY and CDR2 is SMNVEV (reference sequence). The germline V and J ends were trimmed by 2 bases and 7 bases, with 9 bases remaining between them. This CDR3 is built from 13 residues. CDR3 bases: TGTGCCAGCAGTTTAGGGATAAGAAATGAGCAGTTCTTC. It encodes CASSLGIRNEQFF.

This rearrangement joins TRBV7-9 to TRBJ2-7; D is unresolved. CDR3 length equals 13 residues. Germline CDR1 is SEHNR and CDR2 is FQNEAQ (reference sequence). V lost 0 bases to trimming and J lost 5 bases, with 8 bases between them. CDR3 nucleotide sequence: TGTGCCAGCAGCTTAGCTTTAAGGGACGAGCAGTACTTC. It is translated as CASSLALRDEQYF. Drawing the rest from reference TRBV7-9 and TRBJ2-7, the complete variable domain is DTGVSQNPRHKITKRGQNVTFRCDPISEHNRLYWYRQTLGQGPEFLTYFQNEAQLEKSRLLSDRFSAERPKGSFSTLEIQRTEQGDSAMYLCASSLALRDEQYFGPGTRLTVT.

The chain is built from TRBV7-9 and TRBJ2-3; TRBD2 matches at 7 bases. The CDR3 sequence is 15 residues long. J was trimmed by 1 base and V by 11 bases; bases with no gene match: 12. Germline V gives CDR1 SEHNR, CDR2 FQNEAQ (reference sequence). The CDR3 region is CAYDPRSGGTDTQYF. DNA of the CDR3: TGTGCCTACGACCCTAGGAGCGGGGGCACAGATACGCAGTATTTT.

The chain has TRBV7-8 and TRBJ2-1; 8 bases agree with TRBD2. Germline lookup yields CDR1 SGHVS and CDR2 FQNEAQ. The CDR3 sequence is 16 residues long. V gave up 1 base and J gave up 2 bases; unmatched junction bases: 4. In DNA, the CDR3 is TGTGCCAGCAGCTTAGTGGCGGGGGGCCCCTACAATGAGCAGTTCTTC. Protein product: CASSLVAGGPYNEQFF.

About this clone: Other DNA sequences in this sample translate to the same CDR3. V and J are TRBV5-1 and TRBJ2-2; D is possibly TRBD2 (5 bases). The ends were cut back, 0 bases at V and 5 bases at J, with 8 bases in the middle. Germline assignment: CDR1 SGHRS and CDR2 YFSETQ. The CDR3 loop spans 14 amino acids. CDR3 sequence (DNA): TGCGCCAGCAGCTTGGGTCCGGGAACCGGGGAGCTGTTTTTT. Amino acids: CASSLGPGTGELFF.

This chain links TRBV7-9 with TRBJ2-7, with D perhaps TRBD2 (5 bases). The CDR3 totals 14 residues. V was cut by 5 bases and J by 7 bases, with 18 bases left in between. CDR1 SEHNR and CDR2 FQNEAQ come from the germline V gene (reference sequence). The chain's CDR3 is CASSHGEVHYEQYF. In DNA, the CDR3 is TGTGCCAGCAGCCACGGGGAAGTCCACTATGAGCAGTACTTC.

This clone showed up just once. The rearrangement uses TRBV30 and TRBJ2-7, with no clear D. The V end was cut by 3 bases, the J end by 5 bases, with 17 bases between. CDR1 and CDR2 from the germline V gene are GTSNPN and SVGIG (reference sequence). This CDR3 is built from 14 residues. CDR3 bases: TGTGCCTGGAGCCATTTAGCAGCCCCTCACGAGCAGTACTTC. Translated, it gives CAWSHLAAPHEQYF.

This chain connects TRBV9 to TRBJ1-1; D remains unclear. The CDR3 has 14 amino acids. The ends were cut back, 0 bases at V and 6 bases at J, with 12 bases in the middle. CDR1 SGDLS and CDR2 YYNGEE come from the germline V gene. The CDR3 nucleotides are TGTGCCAGCAGCGTAGAGGTGGGGTCGCCTGAAGCTTTCTTT. Translation: CASSVEVGSPEAFF. Using reference TRBV9 and TRBJ1-1 for the parts outside the CDR3, the full variable domain is DSGVTQTPKHLITATGQRVTLRCSPRSGDLSVYWYQQSLDQGLQFLIQYYNGEERAKGNILERFSAQQFPDLHSELNLSSLELGDSALYFCASSVEVGSPEAFFGQGTRLTVV.

Of note for this clone: The sample carries other DNA sequences with the same CDR3. The genes are TRBV4-1 and TRBJ2-4; no clear D gene. The CDR3 is 14 amino acids. Trimming shortened V by 1 base and J by 0 bases, and 4 bases separated the two germline ends. Looked up from germline, CDR1 is MGHRA and CDR2 is YSYEKL. The CDR3 is CASSQALAKNIQYF. In DNA, the CDR3 is TGCGCCAGCAGCCAAGCCTTAGCCAAAAACATTCAGTACTTC.

The chain couples TRBV7-8 to TRBJ2-5; tentatively, D is TRBD2 (6 bases). The CDR3 sequence is 20 residues long. CDR1 and CDR2 from the germline V gene are SGHVS and FQNEAQ. The V and J ends lost 1 base and 2 bases respectively, with 26 bases between them. The CDR3 is CASSLGAVGGYSPSQETQYF. CDR3 DNA sequence: TGTGCCAGCAGCTTAGGTGCGGTGGGAGGCTACTCCCCCTCACAAGAGACCCAGTACTTC.

V and J are TRBV2 and TRBJ2-2, with D possibly being TRBD1 (6 bases). CDR1 is SNHLY, CDR2 FYNNEI, per germline. The CDR3 runs to 13 residues. With 8 bases removed from V and 6 bases from J, the gap between germline ends came to 13 bases. This CDR3 reads CASLPPGAGELFF. CDR3 nucleotide sequence: TGTGCCAGCTTGCCCCCAGGGGCCGGGGAGCTGTTTTTT.

The chain joins TRBV4-3 to TRBJ2-1; 10 bases fit TRBD2. Looked up from germline, CDR1 is LGHNA and CDR2 is YSLEER. The CDR3 sequence is 17 residues long. V lost 1 base, J lost 6 bases, and 9 bases stayed unmatched. CDR3 protein: CASSQGPGLAGVNEQFF. CDR3 DNA: TGCGCCAGCAGCCAAGGTCCAGGGCTAGCGGGAGTCAATGAGCAGTTCTTC.

The chain uses TRBV27 and TRBJ2-3; 8 positions match TRBD1. V gave up 2 bases and J gave up 7 bases; unmatched junction bases: 11. The CDR3 spans 16 residues. From germline, CDR1 is MNHEY and CDR2 SMNVEV (reference sequence). In nucleotides, the CDR3 is TGTGCCAGCAGTTTAGGAGTACCAGGGGGCATAAATACGCAGTATTTT. This sequence encodes CASSLGVPGGINTQYF.

J is TRBJ1-2 and V is TRBV5-6; D unclear. V was pared by 4 bases and J by 2 bases, with 18 bases between. The germline V gene encodes CDR1 SGHDT and CDR2 YYEEEE. This CDR3 comprises 16 residues. This CDR3 reads CASSRRNGLINYGYTF. CDR3 in DNA: TGTGCCAGCAGCCGCCGGAACGGACTAATCAACTATGGCTACACCTTC.

J is TRBJ2-1 and V is TRBV23-1, with 9 bases aligning to TRBD1. TRBV23-1 is placed among ORFs of uncertain function. This CDR3 region has 20 residues. Germline trimming cut 1 base from V and 4 bases from J; bases unmatched to any gene: 17. The CDR3, as DNA: TGCGCCAGCAGTCAATTTCCCACTAAACCCGACAGGGGGAATTACAATGAGCAGTTCTTC. This codes for CASSQFPTKPDRGNYNEQFF.

The chain combines TRBV29-1 with TRBJ2-3, with 9 bases fitting TRBD2. The CDR3 sequence is 15 residues long. V was pared by 4 bases and J by 9 bases, with 14 bases of the junction left unmatched. CDR1 is SQVTM and CDR2 is ANQGSEA in the germline V gene. The CDR3 nucleotides are TGCAGCGTTGGGGGTGCGACTAGCGGAGGGGCAACGCAGTATTTT. This encodes CSVGGATSGGATQYF.

The chain joins TRBV25-1 to TRBJ1-5; 7 bases align to TRBD1. V trimming: 8 bases; J trimming: 2 bases; junction bases outside the gene matches: 6. The germline gives CDR1 MGHDK, CDR2 SYGVNS. The CDR3 runs to 14 residues. This chain's CDR3 is CASCPGQGNQPQHF. CDR3 in DNA: TGTGCCAGCTGCCCAGGACAGGGCAATCAGCCCCAGCATTTT.